The 13 T cell receptor beta chains in this list originate from one sample, sequenced in a study of T cells after yellow fever vaccination. One entry per CDR3 protein results from TCRdb running MiXCR on the 5' RACE reads. The data contain about 340,000 distinct CDR3 sequences, around 3.9% of them singletons. The sequencing used PBMCs, collected 5 days after the yellow fever booster vaccination. These receptors were collected from a man younger than 30 who received the YFV17D yellow fever vaccine.

This clonotype appeared many times. The V gene is TRBV5-1, the J gene TRBJ2-1; the match to TRBD1 covers 7 bases. CDR3 length: 14 amino acids. J lost 8 bases, V lost 4 bases, and 9 bases had no gene match. Germline CDR1 reads SGHRS; CDR2 reads YFSETQ. The DNA of the CDR3 is TGCGCCAGCAGCCCCAGGCCCGGACAGGATGAGCAGTTCTTC. Amino acid sequence: CASSPRPGQDEQFF.

This clonotype has ten or more counts. This chain links TRBV7-9 with TRBJ2-2; 8 bases match TRBD2. This CDR3 contains 16 residues. The J segment lost 5 bases and the V segment lost 5 bases, leaving 10 bases of the junction unmatched. CDR1 and CDR2 from the germline V gene are SEHNR and FQNEAQ (reference sequence). The CDR3 region is CASSRGGGRGTGELFF. CDR3 nucleotide sequence: TGTGCCAGCAGCCGAGGCGGGGGGCGAGGGACCGGGGAGCTGTTTTTT. Supplemented by reference TRBV7-9 and TRBJ2-2, the full variable domain reads DTGVSQNPRHKITKRGQNVTFRCDPISEHNRLYWYRQTLGQGPEFLTYFQNEAQLEKSRLLSDRFSAERPKGSFSTLEIQRTEQGDSAMYLCASSRGGGRGTGELFFGEGSRLTVL.

This clonotype was counted at least ten times. The V and J genes are TRBV12-3 or TRBV12-4 and TRBJ2-1; D unresolved. The V gene lost 5 bases and the J gene lost 9 bases, with 11 bases spanning the gap. This CDR3 contains 12 residues. The CDR3 DNA follows: TGTGCCAGCAGTAGTAATGTGGTTGAGCAGTTCTTC. Its translation is CASSSNVVEQFF.

This clonotype showed up just a few times. This chain uses TRBV20-1 with TRBJ1-5; the D is unclear. Germline CDR1 is DFQATT and CDR2 is SNEGSKA (reference sequence). This CDR3 has 13 amino acids. V lost 1 base to trimming and J lost 4 bases, with 8 bases between them. The CDR3 DNA sequence: TGCAGTGCTAGAGGCCCAGCAAATCAGCCCCAGCATTTT. It specifies CSARGPANQPQHF.

This sequence joins TRBV10-3 and TRBJ2-1; tentatively, D is TRBD1 or TRBD2 (5 bases each). The germline V gene encodes CDR1 ENHRY and CDR2 SYGVKD. The CDR3 is 13 amino acids. Trimming left V 7 bases short and J 7 bases short, with 14 bases between. The CDR3 DNA follows: TGTGCCATCACCACAGGACTCTTGAATGAGCAGTTCTTC. It translates to CAITTGLLNEQFF.

This rearrangement joins TRBV7-9 to TRBJ1-1, with no clear D. CDR3 size: 14 residues. V was cut by 4 bases and J by 9 bases, with 18 bases left in between. In germline, CDR1 is SEHNR, CDR2 FQNEAQ (reference sequence). The CDR3 DNA reads TGTGCCAGCAGCTCGGACTCGAGAGGCCCAAAAGCTTTCTTT. This gives the protein CASSSDSRGPKAFF.

In this sample, this clonotype turned up many times. The chain uses TRBV12-3 or TRBV12-4 and TRBJ2-1, with D possibly TRBD2 on 6 matching bases. V dropped 5 bases and J dropped 6 bases, with 14 bases sitting between them. This CDR3 region has 14 residues. CDR3 in DNA: TGTGCCAGCAGTATGGGACTCCCGAGCAATGAGCAGTTCTTC. As protein: CASSMGLPSNEQFF.

This clonotype has a count of ten or more. The gene calls are TRBV6-5 and TRBJ1-6; TRBD1 agrees at 7 bases. The trim removed 2 bases at V and 5 bases at J, leaving 6 bases unmatched. In germline, CDR1 is MNHEY, CDR2 SVGAGI. The CDR3 length is 16 residues. In nucleotides, the CDR3 is TGTGCCAGCAGTTACGCTGACAGGGCCCATAATTCACCCCTCCACTTT. Translation: CASSYADRAHNSPLHF.

This clonotype has ten or more counts. V usage is TRBV5-1 and J usage is TRBJ1-1; no clear D gene. The CDR3 extends over 14 amino acids. Germline V CDR1 and CDR2: SGHRS, YFSETQ. Between the trimmed V and J ends, which lost 2 bases and 1 base, there was a span of 9 bases. The DNA for the CDR3 is TGCGCCAGCAGCTTACATCGGGGGAACACTGAAGCTTTCTTT. This codes for CASSLHRGNTEAFF.

V is TRBV24-1 and J is TRBJ1-2; D is unresolved. This CDR3 region has 14 residues. Germline V gene lookup returns CDR1 KGHDR and CDR2 SFDVKD. V lost 5 bases and J 4 bases, leaving 13 bases between the germline ends. The CDR3 DNA is TGTGCCACCAGTGGAACCGGCCTCTCCTATGGCTACACCTTC. Protein product: CATSGTGLSYGYTF.

This sequence joins TRBV9 and TRBJ2-3; 7 bases agree with TRBD2. Germline V CDR1 and CDR2: SGDLS, YYNGEE. CDR3 length: 13 residues. V shed 4 bases, J shed 4 bases, and the junction held 3 bases outside the gene matches. The CDR3 region is CASSWGGSDTQYF. The CDR3 nucleotides read TGTGCCAGCAGCTGGGGGGGATCAGATACGCAGTATTTT.

This clonotype was counted many times. This rearrangement joins TRBV7-2 to TRBJ2-3; D not certain. Germline V gene sequence: CDR1 SGHTA, CDR2 FQGNSA. Trimming left V 1 base short and J 0 bases short, with 8 bases between. This CDR3 has 15 amino acids. CDR3 nucleotides: TGTGCCAGCAGCTTAGTTTACTTGAGCACAGATACGCAGTATTTT. Translating gives CASSLVYLSTDTQYF.

Only a few counts were recorded for this clonotype. CDR3 loop: CASSYPRTAGGHQETQYF. The DNA for the CDR3 is TGTGCCAGCAGTTACCCAAGGACTGCGGGGGGCCACCAAGAGACCCAGTACTTC. V is TRBV6-2 or TRBV6-3 and J is TRBJ2-5; 8 bases map to TRBD2. Germline trimming cut 2 bases from V and 0 bases from J; bases unmatched to any gene: 11. This CDR3 spans 18 amino acids. The germline CDR1 and CDR2 sequences are MNHEY and SVGEGT.